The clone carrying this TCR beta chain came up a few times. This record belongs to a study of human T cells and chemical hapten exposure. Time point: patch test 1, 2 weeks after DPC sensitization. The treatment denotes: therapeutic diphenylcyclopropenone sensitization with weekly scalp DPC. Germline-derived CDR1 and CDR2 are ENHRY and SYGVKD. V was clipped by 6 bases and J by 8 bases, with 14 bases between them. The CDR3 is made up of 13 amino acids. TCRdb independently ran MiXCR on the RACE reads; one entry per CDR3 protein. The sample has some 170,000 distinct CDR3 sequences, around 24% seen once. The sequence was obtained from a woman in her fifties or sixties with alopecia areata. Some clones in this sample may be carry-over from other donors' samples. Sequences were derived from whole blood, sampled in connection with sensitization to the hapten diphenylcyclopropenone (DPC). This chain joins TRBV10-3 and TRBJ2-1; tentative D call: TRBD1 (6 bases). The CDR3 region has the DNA TGTGCCATCAGAGTGGACGAGGGGGATGAGCAGTTCTTC. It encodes CAIRVDEGDEQFF.